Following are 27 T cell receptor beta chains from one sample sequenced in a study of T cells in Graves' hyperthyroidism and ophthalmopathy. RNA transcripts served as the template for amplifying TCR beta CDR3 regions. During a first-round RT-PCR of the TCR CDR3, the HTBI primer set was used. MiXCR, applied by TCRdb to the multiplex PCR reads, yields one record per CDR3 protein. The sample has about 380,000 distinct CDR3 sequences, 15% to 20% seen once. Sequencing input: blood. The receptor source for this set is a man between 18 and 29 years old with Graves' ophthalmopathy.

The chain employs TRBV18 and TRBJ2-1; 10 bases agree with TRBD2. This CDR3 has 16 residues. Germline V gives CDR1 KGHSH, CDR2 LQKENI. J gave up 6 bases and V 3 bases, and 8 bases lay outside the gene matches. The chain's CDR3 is CASSPRLAGGGNEQFF. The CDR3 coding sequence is TGTGCCAGCTCACCTAGACTAGCGGGTGGAGGCAATGAGCAGTTCTTC. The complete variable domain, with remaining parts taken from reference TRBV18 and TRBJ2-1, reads NAGVMQNPRHLVRRRGQEARLRCSPMKGHSHVYWYRQLPEEGLKFMVYLQKENIIDESGMPKERFSAEFPKEGPSILRIQQVVRGDSAAYFCASSPRLAGGGNEQFFGPGTRLTVL.

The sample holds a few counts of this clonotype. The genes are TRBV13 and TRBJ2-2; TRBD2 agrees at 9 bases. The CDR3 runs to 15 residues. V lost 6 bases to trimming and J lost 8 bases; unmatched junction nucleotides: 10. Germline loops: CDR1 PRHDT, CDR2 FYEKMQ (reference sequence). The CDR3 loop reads CASRSRAGGPGELFF. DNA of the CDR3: TGTGCCAGCAGATCCCGGGCGGGGGGGCCTGGGGAGCTGTTTTTT.

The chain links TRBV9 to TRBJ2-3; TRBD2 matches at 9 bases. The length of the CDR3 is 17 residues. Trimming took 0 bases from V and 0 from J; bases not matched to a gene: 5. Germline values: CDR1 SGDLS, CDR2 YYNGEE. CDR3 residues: CASSVARTSDSTDTQYF. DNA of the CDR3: TGTGCCAGCAGCGTAGCACGGACTAGCGATAGCACAGATACGCAGTATTTT.

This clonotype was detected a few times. The CDR3 nucleotides are TGCGCCAGCAGCCAAGCTGCCCCGGGACAAAAAGCTTTCTTT. This sequence encodes CASSQAAPGQKAFF. J is TRBJ1-1 and V is TRBV4-1; possible D gene TRBD1, 6 bases. The V end lost 1 base, the J end lost 9 bases, and 15 bases lay between the germline ends. The CDR3 extends over 14 amino acids. In germline, CDR1 is MGHRA, CDR2 YSYEKL.

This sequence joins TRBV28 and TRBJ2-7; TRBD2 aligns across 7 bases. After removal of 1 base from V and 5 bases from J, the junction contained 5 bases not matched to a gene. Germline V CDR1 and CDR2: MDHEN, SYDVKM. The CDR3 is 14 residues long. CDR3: CASSLLAGPHEQYF. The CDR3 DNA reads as TGTGCCAGCAGTTTATTAGCGGGTCCACACGAGCAGTACTTC.

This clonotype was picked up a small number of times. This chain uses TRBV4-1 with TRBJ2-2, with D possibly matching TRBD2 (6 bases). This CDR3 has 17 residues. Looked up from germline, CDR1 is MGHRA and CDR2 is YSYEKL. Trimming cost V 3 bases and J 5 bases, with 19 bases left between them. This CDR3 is CASSHRVGGERTGELFF. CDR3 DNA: TGCGCCAGCAGCCACCGGGTCGGGGGAGAGAGGACCGGGGAGCTGTTTTTT.

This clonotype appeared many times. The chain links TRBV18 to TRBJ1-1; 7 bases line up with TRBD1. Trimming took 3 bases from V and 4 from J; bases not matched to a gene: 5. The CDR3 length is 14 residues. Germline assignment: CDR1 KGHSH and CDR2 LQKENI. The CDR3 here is CASSPQGDFTEAFF. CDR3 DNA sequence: TGTGCCAGCTCACCCCAGGGGGACTTCACTGAAGCTTTCTTT.

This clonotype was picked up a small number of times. The CDR3 DNA reads TGTGCCAGCAGTTTATACCCCCCGGACGGAGAGTATGGCTACACCTTC. Protein product: CASSLYPPDGEYGYTF. This chain connects TRBV27 to TRBJ1-2; D uncertain. Germline CDR1 MNHEY, CDR2 SMNVEV (reference sequence). Deletions cut 1 base from V and 5 bases from J, with 17 bases between. This CDR3 spans 16 amino acids.

CDR3 bases: TGTGCCAGCAGTTTATCCAACCCTCGTGTGGTACTAGCCAAAAACATTCAGTACTTC. Translating gives CASSLSNPRVVLAKNIQYF. V and J are TRBV27 and TRBJ2-4; D is unclear. Per germline, CDR1 MNHEY and CDR2 SMNVEV (reference sequence). Between the trimmed V and J ends, which lost 0 bases and 0 bases, there was a span of 18 bases. This CDR3 is built from 19 residues.

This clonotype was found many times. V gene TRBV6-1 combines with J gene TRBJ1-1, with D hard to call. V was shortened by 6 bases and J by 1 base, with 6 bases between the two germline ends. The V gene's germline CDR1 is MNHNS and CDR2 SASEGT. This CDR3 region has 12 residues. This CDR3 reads CASSRGNTEAFF. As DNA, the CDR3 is TGTGCCAGCAGCCGAGGGAACACTGAAGCTTTCTTT.

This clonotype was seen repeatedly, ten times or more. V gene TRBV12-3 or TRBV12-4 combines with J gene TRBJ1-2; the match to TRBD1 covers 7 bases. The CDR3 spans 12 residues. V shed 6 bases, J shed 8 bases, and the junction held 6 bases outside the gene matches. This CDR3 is CASRPTGSGYTF. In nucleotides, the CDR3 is TGTGCCAGCAGGCCGACAGGGAGCGGCTACACCTTC.

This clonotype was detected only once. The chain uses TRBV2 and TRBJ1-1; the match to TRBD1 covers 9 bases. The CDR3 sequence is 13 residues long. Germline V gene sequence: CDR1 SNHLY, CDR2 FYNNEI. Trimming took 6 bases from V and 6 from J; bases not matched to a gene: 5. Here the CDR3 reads CASRYRGPAEAFF. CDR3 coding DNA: TGTGCCAGCAGGTACAGGGGGCCTGCTGAAGCTTTCTTT.

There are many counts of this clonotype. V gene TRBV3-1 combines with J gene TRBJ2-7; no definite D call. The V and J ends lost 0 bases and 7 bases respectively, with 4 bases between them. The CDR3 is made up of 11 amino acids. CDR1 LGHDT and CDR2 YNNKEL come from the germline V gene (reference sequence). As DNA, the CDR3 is TGTGCCAGCAGCCAAGAGAGAGAGCAGTACTTC. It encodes CASSQEREQYF.

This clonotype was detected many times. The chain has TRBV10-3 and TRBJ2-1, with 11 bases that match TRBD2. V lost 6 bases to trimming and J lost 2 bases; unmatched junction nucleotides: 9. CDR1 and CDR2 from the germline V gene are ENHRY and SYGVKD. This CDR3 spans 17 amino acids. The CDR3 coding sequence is TGTGCCATCAGGGGGACTAGCGGATCCTTTACCTACAATGAGCAGTTCTTC. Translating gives CAIRGTSGSFTYNEQFF.

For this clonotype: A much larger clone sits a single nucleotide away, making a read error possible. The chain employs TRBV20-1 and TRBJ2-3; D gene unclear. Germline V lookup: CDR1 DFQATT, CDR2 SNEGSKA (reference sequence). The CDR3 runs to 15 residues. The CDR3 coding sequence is TGCAGTGCTAGAGATATACAGACCAGCACAGATATGCAGTATTTT. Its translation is CSARDIQTSTDMQYF.

The CDR3 coding sequence is TGCGCCAGCAGCTTTCTTGAGGGGGCCGTCACAGATACGCAGTATTTT. As protein: CASSFLEGAVTDTQYF. The V and J genes are TRBV5-1 and TRBJ2-3; 7 nucleotides align to TRBD1. CDR1 and CDR2 (germline): SGHRS, YFSETQ. V gave up 2 bases and J gave up 2 bases; unmatched junction bases: 8. This CDR3 comprises 16 residues.

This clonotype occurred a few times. CDR3 bases: TGCGCCAGCAGCTTGGCCGACTTCACAGATACGCAGTATTTT. Translated: CASSLADFTDTQYF. The chain couples TRBV5-1 to TRBJ2-3; D not resolved. Germline loops: CDR1 SGHRS, CDR2 YFSETQ. The CDR3 runs 14 residues. V dropped 0 bases and J dropped 2 bases, with 7 bases sitting between them.

The CDR3 here is CASSLEVGGGYTF. The CDR3 DNA sequence: TGTGCCAGCAGTTTAGAGGTAGGGGGTGGCTACACCTTC. The rearrangement joins TRBV12-3 or TRBV12-4 to TRBJ1-2, with TRBD1 as a possible D gene (6 bases). Trimming left V 1 base short and J 7 bases short, with 10 bases between. CDR3 size: 13 residues.

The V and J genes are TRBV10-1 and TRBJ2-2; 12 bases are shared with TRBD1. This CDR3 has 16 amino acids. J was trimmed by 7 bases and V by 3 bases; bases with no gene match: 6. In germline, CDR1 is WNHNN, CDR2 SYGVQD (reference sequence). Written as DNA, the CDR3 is TGCGCCAGCAGTGATTTAGGGACAGGGGGCAACGGGGAGCTGTTTTTT. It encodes CASSDLGTGGNGELFF.

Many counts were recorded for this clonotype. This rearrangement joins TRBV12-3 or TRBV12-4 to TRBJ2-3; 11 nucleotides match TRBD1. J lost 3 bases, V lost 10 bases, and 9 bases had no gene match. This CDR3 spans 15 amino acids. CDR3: CANSPGQGVTDTQYF. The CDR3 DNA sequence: TGTGCCAACTCCCCGGGACAGGGGGTGACAGATACGCAGTATTTT.

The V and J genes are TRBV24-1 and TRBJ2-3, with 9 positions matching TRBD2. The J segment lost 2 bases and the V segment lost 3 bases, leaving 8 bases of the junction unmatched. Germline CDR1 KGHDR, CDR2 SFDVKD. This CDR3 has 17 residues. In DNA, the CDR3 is TGTGCCACCAGTGATCCTAAGCGGGGGGCGCCCACAGATACGCAGTATTTT. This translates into CATSDPKRGAPTDTQYF.

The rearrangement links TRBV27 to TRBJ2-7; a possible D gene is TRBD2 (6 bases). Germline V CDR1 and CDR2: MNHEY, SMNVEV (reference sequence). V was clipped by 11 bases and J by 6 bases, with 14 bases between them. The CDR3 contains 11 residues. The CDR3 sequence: CASRDFREQYF. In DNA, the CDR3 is TGTGCCTCCAGGGACTTTCGCGAGCAGTACTTC.

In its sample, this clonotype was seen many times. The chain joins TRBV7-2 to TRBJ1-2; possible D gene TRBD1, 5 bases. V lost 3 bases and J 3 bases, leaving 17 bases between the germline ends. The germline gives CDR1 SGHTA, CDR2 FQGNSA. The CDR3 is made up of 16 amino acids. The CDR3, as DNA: TGTGCCAGCAGCTTCCTCCCGGGACGACTGGACTATGGCTACACCTTC. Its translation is CASSFLPGRLDYGYTF. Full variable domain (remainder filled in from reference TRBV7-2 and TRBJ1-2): GAGVSQSPSNKVTEKGKDVELRCDPISGHTALYWYRQSLGQGLEFLIYFQGNSAPDKSGLPSDRFSAERTGGSVSTLTIQRTQQEDSAVYLCASSFLPGRLDYGYTFGSGTRLTVV.

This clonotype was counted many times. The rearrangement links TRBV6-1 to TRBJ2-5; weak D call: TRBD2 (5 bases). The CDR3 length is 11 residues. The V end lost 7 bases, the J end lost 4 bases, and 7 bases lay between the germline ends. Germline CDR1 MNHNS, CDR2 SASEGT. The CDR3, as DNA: TGTGCCAGCATTGAGGGAGAGACCCAGTACTTC. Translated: CASIEGETQYF.

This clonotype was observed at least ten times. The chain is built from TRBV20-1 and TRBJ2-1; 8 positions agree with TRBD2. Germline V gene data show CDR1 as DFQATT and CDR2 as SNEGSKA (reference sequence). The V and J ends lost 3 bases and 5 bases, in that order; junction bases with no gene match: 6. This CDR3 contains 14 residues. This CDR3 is CSARDSGGDNEQFF. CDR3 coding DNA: TGCAGTGCTAGGGACAGCGGGGGTGACAATGAGCAGTTCTTC.

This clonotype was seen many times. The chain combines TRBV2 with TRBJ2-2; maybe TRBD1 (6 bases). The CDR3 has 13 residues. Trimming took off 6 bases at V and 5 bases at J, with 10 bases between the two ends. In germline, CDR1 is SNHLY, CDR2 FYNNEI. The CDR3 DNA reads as TGTGCCAGCAGCGATGGACAGACCGGGGAGCTGTTTTTT. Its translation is CASSDGQTGELFF.

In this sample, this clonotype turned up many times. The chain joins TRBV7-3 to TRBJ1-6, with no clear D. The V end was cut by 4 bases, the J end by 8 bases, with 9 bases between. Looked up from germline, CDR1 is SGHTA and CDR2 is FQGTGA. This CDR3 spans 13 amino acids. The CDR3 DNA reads TGTGCCAGCAGCTCGACCATCGATTCACCCCTCCACTTT. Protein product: CASSSTIDSPLHF.